This T cell receptor beta chain appears in the sequencing data of a study of identical twins (dated by TCRdb to about 2016). Regarding the research as a whole: To test whether fetal clonotypes persist, the study used deep sequencing on TCR alpha and beta repertoires from monozygotic twins, unrelated adults of various ages, and cord blood. To rule out contamination, the twin experiments were replicated at different times with different library preparation protocols.

This clonotype was counted ten times or more. Its target antigen remains unknown. One base away there is no much larger clone; base qualities are not given. Every donor was a healthy Caucasian. Study-wide findings and limitations: Zero-insertion analyses could be partly confounded by invariant T cells such as MAIT and iNKT, though diverse VJ usage argued against such confounding for most clonotypes. Fewer insertions were carried by abundant cord blood beta clonotypes, a similar but weaker trend appeared in young adult naive repertoires, and no such trend appeared in memory repertoires. Excess twin sharing in beta out-of-frame sequences was weaker because fewer shared sequences lowered the signal-to-noise ratio. Compared with coincidental sharing between unrelated individuals, out-of-frame TCR alpha sequences shared between twins had an excess of sequences with low generation probability. Because the same donors could not be followed over many years, the conclusions relied on cross-sectional statistical analysis. In monozygotic twins, out-of-frame TCR alpha sharing was systematically underestimated by recombination models, although the models agreed with sharing between unrelated individuals.

The library relied on 5' RACE. This sample was sequenced with an Illumina HiSeq 2000. A universal primer binding site was added through template switching, and the final cDNA carried a unique molecular identifier so that TCR cDNA molecules could be counted accurately. Specific primers in the conserved constant-segment region were used to synthesize first-strand cDNA for TCR alpha and beta chains. Each cDNA library was double barcoded, with a SMART-Mk sample barcode plus Illumina barcodes, to control for contamination. TruSeq adapter sequences along with Illumina sample barcodes were introduced in two successive PCR steps. The Illumina HiSeq platform was used with custom primers to sequence TCR alpha and beta cDNA libraries. The authors' analysis ran thus. MiGEC was used to process raw reads and extract unique molecular identifiers, and MiXCR was used to find CDR3 positions. For each individual, recombination models were inferred using an EM algorithm with the repgenHMM and IGoR tools. The tcR package in R was used for shared clonotype analysis, with sharing normalized by the product of cloneset sizes. Out-of-frame nonproductive sequences were analyzed to study raw recombination free of thymic and clonal selection effects. TCRdb cleaned the public reads at Q25 with fastp, built clones with MiXCR and kept in-frame beta chains. Entries that share a CDR3 protein sequence are merged under the most common genes and DNA. The V and J calls, along with clone size, are taken from TCRdb and not from the paper's own processing. In this sample the table shows 1.5 million to 2 million distinct CDR3 sequences, around 29% of which occur a single time. Around 0.25% of the sample is in the top ten clones.

The CDR3 goes from the cysteine to the phenylalanine over 13 residues. The sequence is cut down to CDR3 DNA, 39 bases in frame from base 1. Trimming costs V 4 bases and J 0 bases, and their ends lie 7 bases apart. According to the germline V gene, CDR1 reads SGHTA and CDR2 reads FQGNSA. Sequencing was done on a sample of cord blood. The TCR sequence derives from a newborn girl in good health. Here the chain combines TRBV7-2 and TRBJ2-7, with the D gene too uncertain to name. CDR3 reads: CASSSRSSYEQYF. Here is the DNA: TGTGCCAGCAGCTCCAGGAGCTCCTACGAGCAGTACTTC.